This entry concerns a single T cell receptor beta chain. Its specificity is not known. The entry originates in a study of monozygotic twins with inflammatory bowel disease. Study-level findings and limits: IBD-affected twins scored below their healthy co-twins in TCRbeta diversity (inverse Simpson). Findings did not support one strong IBD-associated signal or clonotype.

Each donor gave 2.5 to 3 ml of peripheral blood. There are 16 residues in the CDR3. Germline CDR1 and CDR2: ENHRY and SYGVKD. TCRdb re-called the 5' RACE reads; one entry per CDR3 protein, DNA not given. In total, the table holds 200,000 to 250,000 distinct CDR3 sequences. Specimen: blood. The chain employs TRBV10-3 and TRBJ2-4; TCRdb outputs TRBD1, but without DNA this stays unchecked. This receptor was identified in a human donor with ulcerative colitis or Crohn's disease, or a healthy co-twin of an affected twin (not recorded which). CDR3: CAISPGTANYKNIQYF.